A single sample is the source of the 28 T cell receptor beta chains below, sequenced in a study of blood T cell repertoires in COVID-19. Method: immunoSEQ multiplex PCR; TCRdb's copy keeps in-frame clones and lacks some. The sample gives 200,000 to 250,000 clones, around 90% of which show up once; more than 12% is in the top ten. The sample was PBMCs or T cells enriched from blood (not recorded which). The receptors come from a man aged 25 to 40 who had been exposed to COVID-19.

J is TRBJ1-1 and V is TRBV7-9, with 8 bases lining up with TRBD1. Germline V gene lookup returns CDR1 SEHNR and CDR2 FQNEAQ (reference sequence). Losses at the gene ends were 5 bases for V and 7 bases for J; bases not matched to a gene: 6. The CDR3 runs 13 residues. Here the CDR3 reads CASSGGTGVEAFF. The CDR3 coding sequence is TGTGCCAGCAGCGGTGGGACAGGAGTTGAAGCTTTCTTT. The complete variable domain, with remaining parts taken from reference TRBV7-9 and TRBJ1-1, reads DTGVSQNPRHKITKRGQNVTFRCDPISEHNRLYWYRQTLGQGPEFLTYFQNEAQLEKSRLLSDRFSAERPKGSFSTLEIQRTEQGDSAMYLCASSGGTGVEAFFGQGTRLTVV.

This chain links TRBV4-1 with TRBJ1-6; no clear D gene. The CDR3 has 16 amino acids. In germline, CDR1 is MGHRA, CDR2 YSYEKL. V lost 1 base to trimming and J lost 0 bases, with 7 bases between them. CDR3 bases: TGCGCCAGCAGCCAAGTTCAGGTCTCCTATAATTCACCCCTCCACTTT. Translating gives CASSQVQVSYNSPLHF.

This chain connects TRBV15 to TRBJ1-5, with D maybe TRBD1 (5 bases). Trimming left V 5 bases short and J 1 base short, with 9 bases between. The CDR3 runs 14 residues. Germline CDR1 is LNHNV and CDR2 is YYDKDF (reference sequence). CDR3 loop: CATSQTASNQPQHF. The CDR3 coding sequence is TGTGCCACCAGCCAGACAGCCAGCAATCAGCCCCAGCATTTT.

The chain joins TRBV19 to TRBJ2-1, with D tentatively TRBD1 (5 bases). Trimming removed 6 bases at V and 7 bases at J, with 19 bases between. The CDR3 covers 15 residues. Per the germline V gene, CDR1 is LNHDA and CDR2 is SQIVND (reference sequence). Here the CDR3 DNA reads TGTGCCAGTAGCCCACTCCTCCCGTCAGGGAATGAGCAGTTCTTC. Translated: CASSPLLPSGNEQFF.

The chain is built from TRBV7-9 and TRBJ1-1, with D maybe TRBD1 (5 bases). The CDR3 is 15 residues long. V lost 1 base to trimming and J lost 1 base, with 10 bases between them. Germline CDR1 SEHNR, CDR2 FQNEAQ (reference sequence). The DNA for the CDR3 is TGTGCCAGCAGCTTAGTCTCAACAGGGAACACTGAAGCTTTCTTT. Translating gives CASSLVSTGNTEAFF.

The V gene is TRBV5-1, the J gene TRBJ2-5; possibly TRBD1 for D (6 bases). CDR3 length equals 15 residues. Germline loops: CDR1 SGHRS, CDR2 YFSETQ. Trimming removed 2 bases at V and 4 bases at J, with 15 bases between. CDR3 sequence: CASSLVQGTGETQYF. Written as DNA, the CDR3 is TGCGCCAGCAGCTTAGTACAGGGTACGGGAGAGACCCAGTACTTC.

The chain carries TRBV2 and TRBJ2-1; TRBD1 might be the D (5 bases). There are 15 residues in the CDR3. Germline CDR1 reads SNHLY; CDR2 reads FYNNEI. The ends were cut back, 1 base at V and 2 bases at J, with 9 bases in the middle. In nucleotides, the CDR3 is TGTGCCAGCAGTGAAGAACAGGAGACCTACAATGAGCAGTTCTTC. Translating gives CASSEEQETYNEQFF.

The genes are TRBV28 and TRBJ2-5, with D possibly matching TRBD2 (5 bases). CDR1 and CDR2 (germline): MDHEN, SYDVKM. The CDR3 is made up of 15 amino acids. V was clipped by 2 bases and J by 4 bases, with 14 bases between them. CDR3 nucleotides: TGTGCCAGCAGTTTACCTACCTCGGGGTTAGAGACCCAGTACTTC. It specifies CASSLPTSGLETQYF.

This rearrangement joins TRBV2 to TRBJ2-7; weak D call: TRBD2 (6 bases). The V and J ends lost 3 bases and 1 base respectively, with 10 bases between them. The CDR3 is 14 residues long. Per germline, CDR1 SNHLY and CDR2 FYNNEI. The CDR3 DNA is TGTGCCAGCAGTGATGGCGGGGTTTCCTACGAGCAGTACTTC. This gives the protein CASSDGGVSYEQYF. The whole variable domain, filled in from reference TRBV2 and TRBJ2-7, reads EPEVTQTPSHQVTQMGQEVILRCVPISNHLYFYWYRQILGQKVEFLVSFYNNEISEKSEIFDDQFSVERPDGSNFTLKIRSTKLEDSAMYFCASSDGGVSYEQYFGPGTRLTVT.

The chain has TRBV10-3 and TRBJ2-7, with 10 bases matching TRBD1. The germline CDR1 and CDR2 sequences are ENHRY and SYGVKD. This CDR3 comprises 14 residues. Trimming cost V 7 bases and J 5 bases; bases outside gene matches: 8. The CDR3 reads CAIMADRGYHEQYF. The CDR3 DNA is TGTGCCATCATGGCGGACAGGGGGTACCACGAGCAGTACTTC.

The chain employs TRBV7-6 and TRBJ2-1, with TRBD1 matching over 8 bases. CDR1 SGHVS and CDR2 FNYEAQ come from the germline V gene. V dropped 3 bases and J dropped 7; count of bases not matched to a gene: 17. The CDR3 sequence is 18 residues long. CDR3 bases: TGTGCCAGCAGCTTGGGAGTCTCCCGGACAGGGTCTATAAATGAGCAGTTCTTC. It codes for CASSLGVSRTGSINEQFF.

The CDR3 DNA sequence: TGTGCCAGCAGCCAAGGAATCTCGGGGAACACTGAAGCTTTCTTT. This encodes CASSQGISGNTEAFF. V is TRBV3-1 (or the pseudogene TRBV3-2) and J is TRBJ1-1; D unresolved. Germline CDR1 LGHDT, CDR2 YNNKEL (reference sequence). Deletions cut 1 base from V and 1 base from J, with 10 bases between. The CDR3 consists of 15 residues.

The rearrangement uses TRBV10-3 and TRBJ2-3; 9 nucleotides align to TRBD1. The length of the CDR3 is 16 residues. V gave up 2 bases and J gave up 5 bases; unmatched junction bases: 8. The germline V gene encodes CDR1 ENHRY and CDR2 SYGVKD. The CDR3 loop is CAISEARDRVKDTQYF. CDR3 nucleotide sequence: TGTGCCATCAGTGAGGCAAGGGACAGGGTAAAAGATACGCAGTATTTT.

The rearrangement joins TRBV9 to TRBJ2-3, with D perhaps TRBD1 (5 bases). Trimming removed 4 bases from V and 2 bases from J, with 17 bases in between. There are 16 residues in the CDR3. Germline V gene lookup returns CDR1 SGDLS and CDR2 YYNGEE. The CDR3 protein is CASSSQDGLSTDTQYF. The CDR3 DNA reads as TGTGCCAGCAGCTCACAGGACGGCCTTTCCACAGATACGCAGTATTTT. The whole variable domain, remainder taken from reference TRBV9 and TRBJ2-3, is DSGVTQTPKHLITATGQRVTLRCSPRSGDLSVYWYQQSLDQGLQFLIQYYNGEERAKGNILERFSAQQFPDLHSELNLSSLELGDSALYFCASSSQDGLSTDTQYFGPGTRLTVL.

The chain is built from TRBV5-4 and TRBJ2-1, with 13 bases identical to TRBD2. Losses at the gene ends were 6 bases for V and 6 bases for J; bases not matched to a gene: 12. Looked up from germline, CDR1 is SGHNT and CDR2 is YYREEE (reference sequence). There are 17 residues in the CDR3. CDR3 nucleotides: TGTGCCAGCACCCCAACTAGCGGGGGGGATCCCCTCAATGAGCAGTTCTTC. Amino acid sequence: CASTPTSGGDPLNEQFF.

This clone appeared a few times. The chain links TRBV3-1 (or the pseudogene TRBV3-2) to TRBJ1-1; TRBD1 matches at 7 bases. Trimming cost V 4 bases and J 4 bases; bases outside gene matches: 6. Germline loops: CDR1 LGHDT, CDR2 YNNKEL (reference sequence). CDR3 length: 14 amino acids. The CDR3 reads CASSPTGLATEAFF. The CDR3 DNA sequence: TGTGCCAGCAGCCCGACAGGGCTTGCCACTGAAGCTTTCTTT.

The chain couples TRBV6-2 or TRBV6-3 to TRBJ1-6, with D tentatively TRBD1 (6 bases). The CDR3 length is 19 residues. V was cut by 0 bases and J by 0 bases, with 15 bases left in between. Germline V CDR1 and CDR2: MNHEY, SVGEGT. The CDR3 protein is CASSYSKQGPDSYNSPLHF. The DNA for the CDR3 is TGTGCCAGCAGTTACTCGAAACAGGGCCCCGACTCCTATAATTCACCCCTCCACTTT.

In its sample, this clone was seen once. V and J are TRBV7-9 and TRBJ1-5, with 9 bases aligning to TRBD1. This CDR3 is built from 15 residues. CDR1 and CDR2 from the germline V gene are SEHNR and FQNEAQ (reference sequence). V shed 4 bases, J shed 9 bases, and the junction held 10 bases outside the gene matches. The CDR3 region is CASSSGTGTLGPQHF. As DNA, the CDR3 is TGTGCCAGCAGCTCCGGGACAGGGACCTTGGGGCCCCAGCATTTT.

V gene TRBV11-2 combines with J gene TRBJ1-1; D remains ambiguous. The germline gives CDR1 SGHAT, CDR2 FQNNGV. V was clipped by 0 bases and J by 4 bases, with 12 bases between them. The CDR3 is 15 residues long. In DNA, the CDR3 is TGTGCCAGCAGCTTAGAGCGGCATAGTCCCACTGAAGCTTTCTTT. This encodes CASSLERHSPTEAFF.

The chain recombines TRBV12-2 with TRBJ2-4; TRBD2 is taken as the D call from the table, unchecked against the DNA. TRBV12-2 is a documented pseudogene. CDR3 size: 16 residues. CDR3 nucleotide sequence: TGTGCAAGTCGCCCCCCCGGGACTAGACTTAAAAACATTCAGTACTTC. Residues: CASRPPGTRLKNIQYF.

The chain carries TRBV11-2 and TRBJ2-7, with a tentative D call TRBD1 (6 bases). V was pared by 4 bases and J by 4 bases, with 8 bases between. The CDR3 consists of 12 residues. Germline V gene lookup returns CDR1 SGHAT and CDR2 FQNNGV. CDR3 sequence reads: CASSWTEYEQYF. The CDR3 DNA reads TGTGCCAGCAGCTGGACAGAGTACGAGCAGTACTTC. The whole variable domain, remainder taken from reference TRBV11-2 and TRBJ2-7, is EAGVAQSPRYKIIEKRQSVAFWCNPISGHATLYWYQQILGQGPKLLIQFQNNGVVDDSQLPKDRFSAERLKGVDSTLKIQPAKLEDSAVYLCASSWTEYEQYFGPGTRLTVT.

This chain's CDR3 is CASRGPGQRGAEAFF. CDR3 coding DNA: TGTGCCAGCAGAGGGCCGGGACAAAGAGGGGCTGAAGCTTTCTTT. The chain couples TRBV21-1 to TRBJ1-1; TRBD1 was called by the table and not checked on the DNA. TRBV21-1 has pseudogene status. This CDR3 is built from 15 residues.

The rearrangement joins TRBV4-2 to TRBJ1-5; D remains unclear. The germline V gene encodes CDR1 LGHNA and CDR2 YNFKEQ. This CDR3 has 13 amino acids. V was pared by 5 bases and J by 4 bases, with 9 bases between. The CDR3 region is CASSSGGNQPQHF. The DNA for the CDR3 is TGTGCCAGCAGCTCGGGAGGGAATCAGCCCCAGCATTTT.

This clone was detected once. The CDR3 spells CASSLEGRVLTDTQYF. In DNA, the CDR3 is TGCGCCAGCAGCTTGGAAGGCAGGGTTCTCACAGATACGCAGTATTTT. This chain connects TRBV5-1 to TRBJ2-3; perhaps TRBD1 as D (5 bases). V lost 0 bases and J 2 bases, leaving 13 bases between the germline ends. Looked up from germline, CDR1 is SGHRS and CDR2 is YFSETQ. This CDR3 has 16 amino acids.

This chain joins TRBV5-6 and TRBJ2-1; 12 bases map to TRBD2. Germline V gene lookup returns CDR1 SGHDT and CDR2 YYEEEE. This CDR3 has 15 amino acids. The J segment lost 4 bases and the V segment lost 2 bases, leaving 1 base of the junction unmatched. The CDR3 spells CASSLLAGGYNEQFF. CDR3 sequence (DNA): TGTGCCAGCAGCTTACTAGCGGGGGGATACAATGAGCAGTTCTTC.

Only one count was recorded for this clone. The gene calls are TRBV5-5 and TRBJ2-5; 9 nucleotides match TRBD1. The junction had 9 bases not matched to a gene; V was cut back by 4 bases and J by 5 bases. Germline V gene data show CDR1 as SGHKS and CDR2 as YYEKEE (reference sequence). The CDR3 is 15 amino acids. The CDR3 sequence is CASSPGQGVYETQYF. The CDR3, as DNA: TGTGCCAGCAGCCCGGGACAGGGAGTTTACGAGACCCAGTACTTC. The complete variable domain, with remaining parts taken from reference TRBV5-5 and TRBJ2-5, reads DAGVTQSPTHLIKTRGQQVTLRCSPISGHKSVSWYQQVLGQGPQFIFQYYEKEERGRGNFPDRFSARQFPNYSSELNVNALLLGDSALYLCASSPGQGVYETQYFGPGTRLLVL.

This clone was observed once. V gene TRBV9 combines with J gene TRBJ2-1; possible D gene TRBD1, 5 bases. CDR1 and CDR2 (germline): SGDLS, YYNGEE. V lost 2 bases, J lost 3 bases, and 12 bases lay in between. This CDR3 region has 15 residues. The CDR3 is CASSVVIQGYNEQFF. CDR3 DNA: TGTGCCAGCAGCGTCGTTATCCAGGGCTACAATGAGCAGTTCTTC. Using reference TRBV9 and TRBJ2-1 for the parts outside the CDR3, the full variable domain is DSGVTQTPKHLITATGQRVTLRCSPRSGDLSVYWYQQSLDQGLQFLIQYYNGEERAKGNILERFSAQQFPDLHSELNLSSLELGDSALYFCASSVVIQGYNEQFFGPGTRLTVL.

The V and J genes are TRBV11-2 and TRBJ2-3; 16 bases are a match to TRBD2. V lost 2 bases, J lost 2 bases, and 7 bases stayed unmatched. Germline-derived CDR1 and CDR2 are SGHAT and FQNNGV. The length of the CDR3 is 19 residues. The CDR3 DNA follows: TGTGCCAGCAGCTTATACCCGGGACTAGCGGGGGGGAACACAGATACGCAGTATTTT. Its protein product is CASSLYPGLAGGNTDTQYF.